The 11 T cell receptor beta chains in this list originate from one sample, sequenced in a study of patients and donors after allogeneic stem cell transplantation. One entry per CDR3 protein, called by TCRdb with MiXCR from the RT-PCR reads. The top ten clones hold around a tenth of a sample with approximately 200,000 distinct CDR3 sequences, about 14% of them seen once. Sequenced: blood, either unsorted or a sorted T cell fraction (not recorded which). Receptor source: a human donor who was either an allogeneic HSCT recipient or a stem cell or donor lymphocyte infusion donor (not recorded which). It is not recorded whose cells these are; they may come from a transplant donor.

J is TRBJ2-2 and V is TRBV7-2; TRBD1 matches 8 bases. The CDR3 is made up of 15 amino acids. J gave up 4 bases and V 5 bases, and 6 bases lay outside the gene matches. The germline V gene encodes CDR1 SGHTA and CDR2 FQGNSA. CDR3 residues: CASSGQGWVTGELFF. DNA for the CDR3: TGTGCCAGCAGCGGACAGGGCTGGGTCACCGGGGAGCTGTTTTTT.

The chain carries TRBV5-6 and TRBJ1-1; D may be TRBD1 (5 bases). The ends were cut back, 2 bases at V and 4 bases at J, with 15 bases in the middle. The V gene's germline CDR1 is SGHDT and CDR2 YYEEEE. The CDR3 covers 15 residues. The CDR3 bases are TGTGCCAGCAGCTTCCCCCGGGACGGGGCCACTGAAGCTTTCTTT. Translated: CASSFPRDGATEAFF. The full variable domain, rest sourced from reference TRBV5-6 and TRBJ1-1, is DAGVTQSPTHLIKTRGQQVTLRCSPKSGHDTVSWYQQALGQGPQFIFQYYEEEERQRGNFPDRFSGHQFPNYSSELNVNALLLGDSALYLCASSFPRDGATEAFFGQGTRLTVV.

The chain employs TRBV7-8 and TRBJ2-3; D unresolved. Trimming removed 3 bases at V and 1 base at J, with 5 bases between. Germline V gene lookup returns CDR1 SGHVS and CDR2 FQNEAQ. The CDR3 has 13 residues. In DNA form, the CDR3 reads TGTGCCAGCAGCTTTGGGGGCACAGATACGCAGTATTTT. Residues: CASSFGGTDTQYF.

The rearrangement links TRBV4-1 to TRBJ1-1; no definite D call. In germline, CDR1 is MGHRA, CDR2 YSYEKL. This CDR3 spans 15 amino acids. The V gene lost 1 base and the J gene lost 1 base, with 10 bases spanning the gap. The CDR3, as DNA: TGCGCCAGCAGCCAAGGCGAAACAAGGAACACTGAAGCTTTCTTT. Protein sequence: CASSQGETRNTEAFF.

This clonotype appeared many times. The chain recombines TRBV15 with TRBJ2-1, with 7 bases aligning to TRBD2. The CDR3 consists of 14 residues. V shed 1 base, J shed 12 bases, and the junction held 9 bases outside the gene matches. Per germline, CDR1 LNHNV and CDR2 YYDKDF (reference sequence). The CDR3 sequence: CATSRAAAGERQFF. CDR3 DNA sequence: TGTGCCACCAGCAGAGCAGCGGCGGGAGAGCGGCAGTTCTTC.

For the CDR3, the DNA is TGTGCCAGCAGTCGTCGACAGGGAATCTCTGGCTACACCTTC. It encodes CASSRRQGISGYTF. This chain links TRBV12-3 or TRBV12-4 with TRBJ1-2, with TRBD1 identical over 7 bases. With V trimmed by 5 bases and J by 7 bases, 10 bases remained unmatched. The CDR3 runs to 14 residues.

This chain joins TRBV7-2 and TRBJ1-2, with D possibly TRBD1 on 6 matching bases. The CDR3 sequence is 12 residues long. The V end lost 3 bases, the J end lost 5 bases, and 7 bases lay between the germline ends. Germline CDR1 reads SGHTA; CDR2 reads FQGNSA. The CDR3 here is CASSFRGYGYTF. Here the CDR3 DNA reads TGTGCCAGCAGCTTTAGGGGGTATGGCTACACCTTC. Full variable domain (remainder filled in from reference TRBV7-2 and TRBJ1-2): GAGVSQSPSNKVTEKGKDVELRCDPISGHTALYWYRQSLGQGLEFLIYFQGNSAPDKSGLPSDRFSAERTGGSVSTLTIQRTQQEDSAVYLCASSFRGYGYTFGSGTRLTVV.

This clonotype showed up many times. V gene TRBV11-2 combines with J gene TRBJ2-7; D is uncertain. There are 13 residues in the CDR3. V dropped 3 bases and J dropped 2 bases, with 8 bases sitting between them. Germline V gene sequence: CDR1 SGHAT, CDR2 FQNNGV. CDR3 amino acids: CASSFNRAYEQYF. CDR3 DNA: TGTGCCAGCAGCTTTAACCGGGCCTACGAGCAGTACTTC.

The chain has TRBV4-2 and TRBJ2-1; possibly TRBD1 for D (5 bases). This CDR3 spans 14 amino acids. V was cut by 0 bases and J by 6 bases, with 9 bases left in between. Germline CDR1 reads LGHNA; CDR2 reads YNFKEQ. The CDR3 is CASSQDVGRNEQFF. In DNA form, the CDR3 reads TGTGCCAGCAGCCAAGACGTGGGGCGCAATGAGCAGTTCTTC.

This clonotype was counted many times. The J gene is TRBJ1-4, the V gene TRBV5-1; D ambiguous. This CDR3 has 14 residues. V lost 0 bases and J lost 3, with 6 bases in between. Per germline, CDR1 SGHRS and CDR2 YFSETQ. CDR3 loop: CASSLGAANEKLFF. The CDR3 bases are TGCGCCAGCAGCTTGGGGGCGGCTAATGAAAAACTGTTTTTT.

This clonotype has a count of ten or more. The chain uses TRBV7-2 and TRBJ2-6; 7 nucleotides align to TRBD1. Germline V gene data show CDR1 as SGHTA and CDR2 as FQGNSA. The CDR3 has 15 residues. After removal of 6 bases from V and 2 bases from J, the junction contained 4 bases not matched to a gene. The chain's CDR3 is CASSPTGAGANVLTF. The CDR3 DNA reads as TGTGCCAGCAGTCCTACAGGGGCTGGGGCCAACGTCCTGACTTTC.